This is a list of T cell receptor beta chains from one sample in a study of CXCR3-negative and CXCR3-positive naive CD8 T cells. TCRdb reprocessed the 5' RACE reads and stores each CDR3 protein as one record, lacking DNA. The sample table sets out under 65,000 distinct CDR3 sequences. The sample was memory CD8+ T cells from blood. The receptor set was obtained from a human donor in good health. Some clones in this sample may be carry-over from other donors' samples. Each CDR3 is given with its conserved first and last residue. Each record gives: V gene, J gene, CDR3 protein.

TRBV15	TRBJ2-7	CATSRDATTVDYEQYF
TRBV29-1	TRBJ2-5	CSVEELADRDQETQYF
TRBV7-6	TRBJ2-3	CASSLWSKDTQYF
TRBV29-1	TRBJ2-5	CSVERSLAGVITETQYF
TRBV6-5	TRBJ2-2	CASSISGYTGELFF
TRBV11-2	TRBJ2-1	CASSLGAGVSYNEQFF
TRBV3-1	TRBJ2-6	CASSQVPLGGFSGANVLTF
TRBV9	TRBJ2-7	CASSGSGYEQYF
TRBV4-1	TRBJ2-3	CASSSRDSGMADTQYF
TRBV20-1	TRBJ2-3	CSARDIAGDTQYF
TRBV9	TRBJ1-2	CASSLGGDNGYTF
TRBV29-1	TRBJ1-1	CSSQTGGNTEAFF
TRBV14	TRBJ2-5	CASSPHPETQYF
TRBV20-1	TRBJ2-5	CSARDEETQYF
TRBV21-1	TRBJ2-3	CASSPVAGCGTDTQYF
TRBV9	TRBJ2-7	CASSVGGLEDEQYF
TRBV29-1	TRBJ2-7	CSVVISPSGEQYF
TRBV4-2	TRBJ1-4	CASSQEFGGNEKLFF
TRBV29-1	TRBJ1-1	CSVEGGGNTEAFF
TRBV29-1	TRBJ2-3	CSVVLTGADTQYF
TRBV9	TRBJ2-1	CASSVGGDNEQFF
TRBV4-1	TRBJ2-7	CASSRGTGSTYEQYF
TRBV9	TRBJ2-3	CASSGLAGSDTQYF
TRBV5-1	TRBJ2-7	CASSGGVSKHEQYF
TRBV29-1	TRBJ1-1	CSVEGLPINTEAFF
TRBV5-1	TRBJ2-1	CASSLGTEEEQFF
TRBV29-1	TRBJ1-2	CSVPGRAGGYTF
TRBV2	TRBJ2-3	CASSEARGGSTDTQYF
TRBV29-1	TRBJ2-7	CSVEDREDEQYF
TRBV5-1	TRBJ2-7	CASSFPPSYEQYF
TRBV15	TRBJ1-1	CATCDRVGDTEAFF
TRBV7-6	TRBJ2-7	CASSPRDGTYEQYF
TRBV3-1	TRBJ2-3	CASSQPNVGAQADTQYF
TRBV29-1	TRBJ2-5	CSVLLVGETQYF
TRBV3-1	TRBJ1-5	CASSLPGGNQPQHF
TRBV7-6	TRBJ2-7	CASSSSVPRGDLYF
TRBV12-3/TRBV12-4	TRBJ1-1	CASSLLIADTEAFF
TRBV7-8	TRBJ2-7	CASSSPSGLAYEQYF
TRBV5-6	TRBJ2-2	CASSFGGPGELFF
TRBV27	TRBJ2-1	CASSPAPTGHNEQFF
TRBV20-1	TRBJ2-7	CSAQYPDREGYEQYF
TRBV7-9	TRBJ2-7	CASSHPGQGYEQYF
TRBV2	TRBJ2-7	CASSEWGEGDF
TRBV12-3/TRBV12-4	TRBJ2-2	CASSLVVSGFNTGELFF
TRBV7-9	TRBJ2-1	CASSLGGGTYNEQFF
TRBV7-6	TRBJ2-1	CASSLRPSGEDYNEQFF
TRBV5-1	TRBJ2-3	CASSLLSGLSDTQYF
TRBV20-1	TRBJ2-3	CSARDLLADLDTQYF
TRBV5-5	TRBJ1-1	CASSSVGGELRTEAFF
TRBV7-3	TRBJ2-7	CASSLLSGPYEQYF
TRBV27	TRBJ1-1	CASSFDGNTEAFF
TRBV7-9	TRBJ2-7	CASSPRDPWQYF
TRBV5-5	TRBJ2-1	CASSYYNEQFF